These 8 T cell receptor beta chains share one sample of origin, sequenced in a study of vaccination and CD4 T cells after COVID-19. No cognate antigen is known for these TCRs. An Oncomine TCR Beta short-read assay was used to sequence the DNA from cultured CD4+ T cells. One entry per CDR3 protein results from TCRdb running MiXCR on the PCR reads. The table shows 10,000 to 13,000 distinct CDR3 sequences, with less than 65% occurring only once. Treatment meaning: roughly ten-day PBMC culture with coronavirus spike peptide pools or control peptides (ViraFEST assay). The source material was CD4+ T cells from blood, cultured in vitro. The receptors were sampled from a human donor who had recovered from COVID-19.

V and J are TRBV20-1 and TRBJ1-5; a weak D match, TRBD1 (6 bases). Germline V CDR1 and CDR2: DFQATT, SNEGSKA (reference sequence). With 5 bases removed from V and 2 bases from J, the gap between germline ends came to 13 bases. This CDR3 spans 14 amino acids. The CDR3 nucleotides read TGCAGTGCTTGGGACACTCGGGGCAATCAGCCCCAGCATTTT. Translation gives CSAWDTRGNQPQHF.

V and J are TRBV20-1 and TRBJ2-5; weak D call: TRBD2 (5 bases). The CDR3 sequence is 15 residues long. The germline V and J ends were trimmed by 3 bases and 5 bases, with 19 bases remaining between them. Per the germline V gene, CDR1 is DFQATT and CDR2 is SNEGSKA (reference sequence). The CDR3, as DNA: TGCAGTGCTAGGGGGAGCGGTCTCGGTCGCGAGACCCAGTACTTC. This gives the protein CSARGSGLGRETQYF.

The gene calls are TRBV10-3 and TRBJ2-1; 9 nucleotides align to TRBD1. V shed 10 bases, J shed 6 bases, and the junction held 4 bases outside the gene matches. The CDR3 has 12 amino acids. The germline gives CDR1 ENHRY, CDR2 SYGVKD. The DNA of the CDR3 is TGTGCCACACAGGGGGCGCTCAATGAGCAGTTCTTC. It yields the protein CATQGALNEQFF.

This clonotype was detected only a few times. Sequence at one end of the junction differs from germline and may be a read error. The chain carries TRBV6-2 or TRBV6-3 and TRBJ1-5; D is unresolved. This CDR3 region has 14 residues. Germline V lookup: CDR1 MNHEY, CDR2 SVGEGT. The CDR3 loop reads CASSPRQIRKQLDF. The DNA for the CDR3 is TGTGCCAGCAGCCCCCGTCAGATCCGAAAGCAGTTGGATTTT.

This clonotype was picked up one time. This chain uses TRBV2 with TRBJ2-7; D not resolved. CDR3 length: 11 amino acids. V lost 6 bases, J lost 3 bases, and 6 bases lay in between. Germline V CDR1 and CDR2: SNHLY, FYNNEI. For the CDR3, the DNA is TGTGCCAGCAGCTACCACTACGAGCAGTACTTC. Residues: CASSYHYEQYF.

The chain combines TRBV7-3 with TRBJ2-3, with 7 positions matching TRBD2. The CDR3 is 19 amino acids. CDR1 and CDR2 from the germline V gene are SGHTA and FQGTGA. Trimming at V came to 0 bases and at J to 0 bases, leaving 12 bases not matched to a gene. The CDR3 region is CASSLTPAMASGSTDTQYF. DNA for the CDR3: TGTGCCAGCAGCTTAACCCCCGCAATGGCTAGCGGAAGCACAGATACGCAGTATTTT.

There are a few counts of this clonotype. The chain combines TRBV27 with TRBJ2-7; unclear D gene. The CDR3 extends over 13 amino acids. The V and J ends lost 4 bases and 2 bases respectively, with 9 bases between them. The V gene's germline CDR1 is MNHEY and CDR2 SMNVEV (reference sequence). CDR3 sequence reads: CASSSDGPYEQYF. CDR3 sequence (DNA): TGTGCCAGCAGTTCGGACGGCCCCTACGAGCAGTACTTC.

The chain uses TRBV20-1 and TRBJ2-1; 7 positions agree with TRBD2. Germline trimming cut 2 bases from V and 9 bases from J; bases unmatched to any gene: 4. Germline lookup yields CDR1 DFQATT and CDR2 SNEGSKA (reference sequence). CDR3 length equals 12 residues. The DNA for the CDR3 is TGCAGTGCTAGACCCCTAGCGGTTGAGCAGTTCTTC. As protein: CSARPLAVEQFF.